The present T cell receptor (beta chain) was sequenced within a study of blood T cell repertoires in COVID-19. The CDR3 is made up of 15 amino acids. Germline CDR1 ENHRY, CDR2 SYGVKD. J was trimmed by 6 bases and V by 3 bases; bases with no gene match: 5. Libraries were prepared by immunoSEQ multiplex PCR; TCRdb keeps only in-frame clonotypes and omits some of them. Of 270,000 or so clones listed, about 81% were seen once; the top ten hold roughly 1.6%. This chain uses TRBV10-3 with TRBJ2-4; 10 nucleotides agree with TRBD1. The source of this sequence is a human donor with COVID-19, enrolled during active disease. The donor label of this sample is uncertain. What was sequenced was peripheral blood. As DNA, the CDR3 is TGTGCCATCAGTGACGGGACAGGGGCCGGAAACATTCAGTACTTC. Translated: CAISDGTGAGNIQYF.